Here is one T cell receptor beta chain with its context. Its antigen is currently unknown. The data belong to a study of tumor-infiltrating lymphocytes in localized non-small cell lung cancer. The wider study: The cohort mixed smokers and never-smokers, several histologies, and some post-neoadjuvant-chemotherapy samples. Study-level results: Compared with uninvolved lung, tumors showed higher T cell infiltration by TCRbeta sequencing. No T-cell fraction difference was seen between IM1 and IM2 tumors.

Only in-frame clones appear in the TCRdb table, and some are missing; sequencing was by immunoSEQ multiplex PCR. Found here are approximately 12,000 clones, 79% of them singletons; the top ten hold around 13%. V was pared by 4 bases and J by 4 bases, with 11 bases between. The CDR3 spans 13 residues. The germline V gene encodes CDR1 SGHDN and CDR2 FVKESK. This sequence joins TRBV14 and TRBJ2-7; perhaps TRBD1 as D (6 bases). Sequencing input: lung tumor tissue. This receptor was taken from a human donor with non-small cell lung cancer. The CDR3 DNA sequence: TGTGCCAGCAGCCCCGGGACACCTTACGAGCAGTACTTC. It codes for CASSPGTPYEQYF.